The present entry profiles one TCR beta chain with its context. Clones were sequenced by immunoSEQ multiplex PCR, and TCRdb holds only the in-frame ones, with some missing. In the table there are roughly 250,000 clones, about nine tenths of which are singletons. This entry is derived from a study of blood T cell repertoires in COVID-19. From germline, CDR1 is MNHEY and CDR2 SMNVEV (reference sequence). The trim removed 4 bases at V and 6 bases at J, leaving 13 bases unmatched. CDR3 size: 17 residues. This sequence originates from a woman between 35 and 50 years old with acute COVID-19. The sample comprised PBMCs or T cells enriched from blood (not recorded which). The V call is TRBV27, the J call TRBJ2-5, with 11 positions matching TRBD2. CDR3 protein: CASSSGPRTSGRKTQYF. CDR3 nucleotides: TGTGCCAGCAGTTCCGGCCCCAGGACTAGCGGGCGGAAGACCCAGTACTTC.